These 4 T cell receptor beta chains were sequenced from one sample in a study of blood T cell repertoires in COVID-19. The method was immunoSEQ multiplex PCR; TCRdb's version includes in-frame clones alone and lacks a portion of them. The sample has around 68,000 clones; 82% are singletons. The sequencing sample was made of peripheral blood. These receptors came from a human donor in a cohort sampled during active COVID-19.

J is TRBJ2-1 and V is TRBV7-8, with TRBD1 matching 8 bases. CDR1 and CDR2 (germline): SGHVS, FQNEAQ. The ends lost 5 bases at V and 10 bases at J; junction bases unmatched: 19. There are 17 residues in the CDR3. In DNA, the CDR3 is TGTGCCAGCAGCGCACTACGGTTGTCAGGGGGCGATGCGGAGCAGTTCTTC. Protein: CASSALRLSGGDAEQFF. The variable domain in full, with the rest retrieved from reference TRBV7-8 and TRBJ2-1, is GAGVSQSPRYKVAKRGQDVALRCDPISGHVSLFWYQQALGQGPEFLTYFQNEAQLDKSGLPSDRFFAERPEGSVSTLKIQRTQQEDSAVYLCASSALRLSGGDAEQFFGPGTRLTVL.

V gene TRBV5-6 combines with J gene TRBJ1-4; weak D call: TRBD1 (6 bases). The germline V gene encodes CDR1 SGHDT and CDR2 YYEEEE. V was trimmed by 4 bases and J by 8 bases, leaving 18 bases between them. CDR3 length equals 15 residues. The CDR3, as DNA: TGTGCCAGCAGCACTCACTTACAGGGAGGGGAAAAACTGTTTTTT. Its protein is CASSTHLQGGEKLFF. The full variable domain, in which reference TRBV5-6 and TRBJ1-4 provide the parts outside the CDR3, is DAGVTQSPTHLIKTRGQQVTLRCSPKSGHDTVSWYQQALGQGPQFIFQYYEEEERQRGNFPDRFSGHQFPNYSSELNVNALLLGDSALYLCASSTHLQGGEKLFFGSGTQLSVL.

V gene TRBV2 combines with J gene TRBJ2-2, with D unresolved. This CDR3 is 13 amino acids long. CDR1 is SNHLY, CDR2 FYNNEI, per germline. Deletions cut 4 bases from V and 7 bases from J, with 10 bases between. The CDR3 DNA reads as TGTGCCAGCAGTGTAAGATTCGGCGGGGAGCTGTTTTTT. It yields the protein CASSVRFGGELFF.

This clone was counted a single time. The chain has TRBV11-3 and TRBJ2-1; no clear D gene. CDR1 is SGHNT, CDR2 YENEEA, per germline. The CDR3 runs to 14 residues. V was shortened by 5 bases and J by 6 bases, with 14 bases between the two germline ends. The chain's CDR3 is CASSLLSASNEQFF. The CDR3 bases are TGTGCCAGCAGCCTACTATCTGCCTCCAATGAGCAGTTCTTC.